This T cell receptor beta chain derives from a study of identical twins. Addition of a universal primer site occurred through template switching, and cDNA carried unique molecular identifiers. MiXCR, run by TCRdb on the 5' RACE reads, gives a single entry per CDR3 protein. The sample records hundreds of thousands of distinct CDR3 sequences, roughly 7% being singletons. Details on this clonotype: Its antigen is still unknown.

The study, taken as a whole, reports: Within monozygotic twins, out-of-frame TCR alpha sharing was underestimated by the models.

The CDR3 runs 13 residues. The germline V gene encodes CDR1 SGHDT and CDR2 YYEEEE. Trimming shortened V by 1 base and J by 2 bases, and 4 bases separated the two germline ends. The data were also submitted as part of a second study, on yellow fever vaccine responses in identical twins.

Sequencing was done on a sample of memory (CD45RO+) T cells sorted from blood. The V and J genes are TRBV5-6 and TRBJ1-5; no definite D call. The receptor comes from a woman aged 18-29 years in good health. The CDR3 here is CASSLIGNQPQHF. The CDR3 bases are TGTGCCAGCAGCTTGATTGGCAATCAGCCCCAGCATTTT.